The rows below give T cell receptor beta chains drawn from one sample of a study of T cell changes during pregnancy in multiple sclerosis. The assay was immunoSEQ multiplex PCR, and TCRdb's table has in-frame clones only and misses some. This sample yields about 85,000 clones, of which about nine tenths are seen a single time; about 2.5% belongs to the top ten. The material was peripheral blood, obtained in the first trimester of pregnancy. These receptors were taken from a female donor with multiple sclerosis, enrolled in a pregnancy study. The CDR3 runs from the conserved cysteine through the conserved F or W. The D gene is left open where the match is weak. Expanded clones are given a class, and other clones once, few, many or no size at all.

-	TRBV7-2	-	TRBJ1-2	CASSLPRVYGYTF	TGTGCCAGCAGCTTACCCAGGGTCTATGGCTACACCTTC
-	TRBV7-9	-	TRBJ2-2	CAPRGTGELFF	TGTGCCCCCCGGGGTACCGGGGAGCTGTTTTTT
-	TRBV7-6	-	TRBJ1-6	CASSLGTLSYNSPLHF	TGTGCCAGCAGCTTAGGGACATTGTCCTATAATTCACCCCTCCACTTT
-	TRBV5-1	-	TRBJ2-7	CASSLDAGTYEQYF	TGCGCCAGCAGCTTGGATGCAGGGACCTACGAGCAGTACTTC
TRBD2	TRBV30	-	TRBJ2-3	CAWSDPGLAGTYTDTQYF	TGTGCCTGGAGTGACCCGGGACTAGCGGGGACATACACAGATACGCAGTATTTT
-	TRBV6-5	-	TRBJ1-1	CASSKARGIWAFF	TGTGCCAGCAGTAAGGCCAGGGGCATTTGGGCTTTCTTT
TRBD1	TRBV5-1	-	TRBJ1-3	CASSTSPTGLGGNTIYF	TGCGCCAGCAGCACCAGCCCGACAGGGTTGGGTGGAAACACCATATATTTT
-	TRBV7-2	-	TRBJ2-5	CASSPWTGREETQYF	TGTGCCAGCAGCCCATGGACTGGGAGAGAAGAGACCCAGTACTTC
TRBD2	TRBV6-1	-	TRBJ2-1	CASSRLAGDEQFF	TGTGCCAGCAGTAGGCTAGCGGGAGATGAGCAGTTCTTC
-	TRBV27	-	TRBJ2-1	CASSLDRYNEQFF	TGTGCCAGCAGTCTAGATAGATACAATGAGCAGTTCTTC
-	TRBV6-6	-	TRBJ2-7	CASSPTGTSYEQYF	TGTGCCAGCAGCCCGACAGGGACTTCCTACGAGCAGTACTTC
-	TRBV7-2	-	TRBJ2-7	CASSSQGPAYEQYF	TGTGCCAGCAGCTCACAGGGTCCGGCCTACGAGCAGTACTTC
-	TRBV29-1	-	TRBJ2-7	CSVMDRSSYEQYF	TGCAGCGTGATGGACAGATCTTCCTACGAGCAGTACTTC
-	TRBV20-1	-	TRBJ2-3	CSASGSYTQYF	TGCAGTGCTAGCGGGTCGTATACGCAGTATTTT
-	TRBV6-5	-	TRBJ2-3	CASSYSIDSRGTQYF	TGTGCCAGCAGTTACTCGATCGACTCCCGAGGTACGCAGTATTTT
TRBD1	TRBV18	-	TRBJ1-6	CASSPRGGGQGNSPLHF	TGTGCCAGCTCACCACGAGGGGGTGGACAGGGGAATTCACCCCTCCACTTT
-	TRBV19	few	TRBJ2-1	CASSAGWDEQFF	TGTGCCAGTAGTGCAGGCTGGGATGAGCAGTTCTTC
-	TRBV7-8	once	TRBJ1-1	CASSPRRFTEAFF	TGTGCCAGCAGCCCTAGGAGATTCACTGAAGCTTTCTTT
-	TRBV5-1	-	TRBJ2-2	CASSVQGTGELFF	TGCGCCAGCAGCGTACAGGGCACCGGGGAGCTGTTTTTT
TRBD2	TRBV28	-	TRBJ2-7	CASSLRTSGTYEQYF	TGTGCCAGCAGTCTACGGACTAGCGGGACCTACGAGCAGTACTTC
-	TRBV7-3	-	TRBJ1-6	CASSLRERGSNSPLHF	TGTGCCAGCAGCTTAAGGGAACGAGGGTCCAATTCACCCCTCCACTTT
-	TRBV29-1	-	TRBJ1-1	CSVVPRNTEAFF	TGCAGCGTTGTCCCCAGGAACACTGAAGCTTTCTTT
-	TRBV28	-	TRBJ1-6	CASRPMMGGSPLHF	TGTGCCAGCAGGCCGATGATGGGGGGTTCACCCCTCCACTTT
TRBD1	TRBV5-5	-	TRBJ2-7	CASSFRGLQSYEQYF	TGTGCCAGCAGCTTCAGGGGGCTTCAGTCCTACGAGCAGTACTTC
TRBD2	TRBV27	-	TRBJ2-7	CASSLTSGPEQYF	TGTGCCAGCAGTTTAACTAGCGGCCCCGAGCAGTACTTC
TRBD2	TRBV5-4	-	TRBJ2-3	CASSLNSGRAGADTQYF	TGTGCCAGCAGCTTAAATAGCGGGAGGGCCGGGGCAGATACGCAGTATTTT
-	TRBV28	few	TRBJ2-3	CASSPTDTQYF	TGTGCCAGCAGCCCCACTGATACGCAGTATTTT
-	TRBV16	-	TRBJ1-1	CASSQSGRPGAEAFF	TGTGCCAGCAGCCAATCAGGGAGGCCTGGGGCTGAAGCTTTCTTT
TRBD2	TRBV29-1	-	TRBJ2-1	CSIQGSLAGGPVGNNEQFF	TGCAGCATACAGGGGAGCCTAGCGGGAGGGCCAGTCGGCAACAATGAGCAGTTCTTC
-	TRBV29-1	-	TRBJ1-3	CSVVGPSGNTIYF	TGCAGCGTTGTGGGCCCCTCTGGAAACACCATATATTTT
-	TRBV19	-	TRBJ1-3	CATAKGVFASGNTIYF	TGTGCCACCGCCAAGGGGGTTTTTGCGTCTGGAAACACCATATATTTT
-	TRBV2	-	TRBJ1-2	CASSERGGVLYGYTF	TGTGCCAGCAGTGAAAGAGGTGGAGTCCTTTATGGCTACACCTTC
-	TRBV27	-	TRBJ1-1	CASSFHGGINTEAFF	TGTGCCAGCAGTTTTCACGGAGGAATCAACACTGAAGCTTTCTTT
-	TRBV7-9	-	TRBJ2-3	CASSPRSGFGTDTQYF	TGTGCCAGCAGCCCGCGATCTGGTTTCGGGACAGATACGCAGTATTTT
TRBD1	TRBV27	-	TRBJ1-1	CASSTPDRLNTEAFF	TGTGCCAGCAGTACCCCGGACAGGTTGAACACTGAAGCTTTCTTT
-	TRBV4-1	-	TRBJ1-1	CASSHPRGRLNTEAFF	TGCGCCAGCAGCCACCCCAGGGGTCGGCTGAACACTGAAGCTTTCTTT
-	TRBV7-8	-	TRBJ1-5	CASRQGMGSQPQHF	TGTGCCAGCAGGCAGGGAATGGGAAGCCAGCCCCAGCATTTT
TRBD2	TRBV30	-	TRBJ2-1	CAWSLLAGVRNEQFF	TGTGCCTGGAGTCTCTTAGCGGGAGTCCGCAATGAGCAGTTCTTC
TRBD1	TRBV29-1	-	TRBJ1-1	CSVEWDSLDTEAFF	TGCAGCGTTGAATGGGACAGCCTTGACACTGAAGCTTTCTTT
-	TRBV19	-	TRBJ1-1	CASTRTTGNTEAFF	TGTGCCAGTACCCGTACGACAGGGAACACTGAAGCTTTCTTT
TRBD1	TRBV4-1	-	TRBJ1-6	CASSQEGQGAAPLHF	TGCGCCAGCAGCCAAGAAGGACAGGGGGCTGCTCCCCTCCACTTT
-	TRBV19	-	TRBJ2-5	CASSIGTTFQETQYF	TGTGCCAGTAGTATAGGGACTACCTTCCAAGAGACCCAGTACTTC
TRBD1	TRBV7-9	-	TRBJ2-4	CASSFAGQGAKNIQYF	TGTGCCAGCAGCTTCGCCGGACAGGGAGCCAAAAACATTCAGTACTTC
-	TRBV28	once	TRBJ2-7	CASSLSGGDNSYEQYF	TGTGCCAGCAGTTTGAGTGGGGGGGACAACTCCTACGAGCAGTACTTC
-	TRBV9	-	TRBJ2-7	CASSVGPRAYEQYF	TGTGCCAGCAGCGTAGGTCCCAGGGCCTACGAGCAGTACTTC
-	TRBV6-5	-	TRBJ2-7	CASSPGQSYEQYF	TGTGCCAGCAGTCCTGGACAGTCCTACGAGCAGTACTTC
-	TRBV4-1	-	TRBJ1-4	CASSQDPGAVGEKLFF	TGCGCCAGCAGCCAAGATCCAGGGGCGGTTGGGGAAAAACTGTTTTTT
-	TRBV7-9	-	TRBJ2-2	CASMRVNTGELFF	TGTGCCAGCATGCGGGTCAACACCGGGGAGCTGTTTTTT
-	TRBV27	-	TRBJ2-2	CASSTLWGETAGELFF	TGTGCCAGCAGTACTCTTTGGGGCGAAACAGCCGGGGAGCTGTTTTTT
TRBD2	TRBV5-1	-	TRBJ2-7	CASSLGPGGPGEQYF	TGCGCCAGCAGCTTGGGCCCGGGAGGGCCGGGCGAGCAGTACTTC
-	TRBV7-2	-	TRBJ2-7	CASSLDLSYEQYF	TGTGCCAGCAGCTTAGATCTTTCCTACGAGCAGTACTTC
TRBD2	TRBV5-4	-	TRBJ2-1	CASSGGLAGVFYNEQFF	TGTGCCAGCAGCGGCGGACTAGCGGGGGTATTTTACAATGAGCAGTTCTTC
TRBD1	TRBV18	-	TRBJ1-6	CASSQQGVNSPLHF	TGTGCCAGCTCCCAACAGGGGGTAAATTCACCCCTCCACTTT
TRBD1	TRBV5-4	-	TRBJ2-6	CASSSLQGASGANVLTF	TGTGCCAGCAGCTCACTACAGGGGGCGTCGGGGGCCAACGTCCTGACTTTC
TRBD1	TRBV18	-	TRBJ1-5	CASSRTGGGNQPQHF	TGTGCCAGCTCACGGACAGGGGGTGGCAATCAGCCCCAGCATTTT
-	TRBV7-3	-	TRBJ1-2	CASSLSGGNYGYTF	TGTGCCAGCAGCTTAAGTGGAGGGAACTATGGCTACACCTTC